The sequence of this T cell receptor (beta chain) was determined in a study of blood T cell repertoires in COVID-19. Sequenced by immunoSEQ multiplex PCR; TCRdb stores in-frame clones only, minus some. The sample has tens of thousands of clones, around three quarters seen once; the top ten hold more than 15%. V was shortened by 5 bases and J by 0 bases, with 16 bases between the two germline ends. The CDR3 totals 16 residues. Germline loops: CDR1 MNHEY, CDR2 SVGEGT. The TCR was taken from a man aged 55-75 years with acute or convalescent COVID-19. This chain connects TRBV6-2 or TRBV6-3 to TRBJ1-1, with D possibly TRBD1 on 6 matching bases. The sequenced sample was peripheral blood. The CDR3 sequence: CASSHYGQLMNTEAFF. CDR3 in DNA: TGTGCCAGCAGTCACTACGGACAGTTGATGAACACTGAAGCTTTCTTT.